The rows below give T cell receptor beta chains drawn from one sample of a study of T cell repertoires in cytomegalovirus infection. Their antigen targets remain unknown. A single record per CDR3 protein comes from TCRdb applying MiXCR to the reads. This table holds about 480,000 distinct CDR3 sequences, roughly a third found once. The source material was cultured PBMCs, sampled from culture after CMV antigen stimulation. Every receptor here comes from a human donor in good health (CMV status not recorded). Some clones in this sample may be carry-over from other donors' samples. Each CDR3 is given with its conserved first and last residue. A D gene is named only where the DNA matches it firmly. Not all rows give a size; the values are once, few, many and, for expanded clones, a class.

size,D,length,J,V,DNA,CDR3
few,TRBD2,15,TRBJ2-1,TRBV28,TGTGCCAGCAGTTTTGGGACTAGCGGACACAATGAGCAGTTCTTC,CASSFGTSGHNEQFF
once,-,14,TRBJ1-5,TRBV4-2,TGTGCCAGCAGCGGAACAGGGTTTAATCAGCCCCAGCATTTT,CASSGTGFNQPQHF
-,-,16,TRBJ1-3,TRBV6-2/TRBV6-3,TGTGCCAGCGGACGCTCGGTGGGGCCGAGAGGAAACACCATATATTTT,CASGRSVGPRGNTIYF
few,TRBD1,15,TRBJ2-1,TRBV10-3,TGTGCCATCAGTGACCGGGACAGGGGGCTCGGTGAGCAGTTCTTC,CAISDRDRGLGEQFF
-,TRBD2,16,TRBJ2-2,TRBV19,TGTGCCAGTATGGACTGGGCTAGCGGGAGTTCTGGGGAGCTGTTTTTT,CASMDWASGSSGELFF
many,-,15,TRBJ2-7,TRBV7-2,TGTGCCAGCAGCTTAGGACCCGCTCCGGGTTACGAGCAGTACTTC,CASSLGPAPGYEQYF
few,-,11,TRBJ2-2,TRBV9,TGTGCCAGCGGGGACACCGGGGAGCTGTTTTTT,CASGDTGELFF
many,-,17,TRBJ2-3,TRBV7-2,TGTGCCAGCAGCTTAGCTCTCCAGGACTTTGCCACAGATACGCAGTATTTT,CASSLALQDFATDTQYF
-,-,15,TRBJ2-3,TRBV7-9,TGTGCCAGCAGCTTGGCGGCCGCTAGCACAGATACGCAGTATTTT,CASSLAAASTDTQYF
-,-,13,TRBJ2-2,TRBV10-1,TGCGCCAGCAGCCTGAGCCAGGCCGGGGAGCTGTTTTTT,CASSLSQAGELFF
many,TRBD2,18,TRBJ2-1,TRBV7-4,TGTGCCAGCAGCTTCCGGACCTCTAGCGGGGGCTCCTACAATGAGCAGTTCTTC,CASSFRTSSGGSYNEQFF
few,TRBD1,14,TRBJ2-3,TRBV6-2/TRBV6-3,TGTGCCAGCAGTTACGGGACAGCCACAGATACGCAGTATTTT,CASSYGTATDTQYF
few,-,13,TRBJ2-7,TRBV29-1,TGCAGCGTTGGGGATCCCAAGAACTACGAGCAGTACTTC,CSVGDPKNYEQYF
-,-,11,TRBJ2-1,TRBV7-9,TGTGCCAGCAGCTTAGAGGAGAATCAGTTCTTC,CASSLEENQFF
-,TRBD1,16,TRBJ2-7,TRBV28,TGTGCCAGCAGCCCGTCCCCGGGACAGGATCAATACGAGCAGTACTTC,CASSPSPGQDQYEQYF
-,-,15,TRBJ2-3,TRBV7-6,TGTGCCAGCAGCTCCGCCAGGCCTAGCACAGATACGCAGTATTTT,CASSSARPSTDTQYF
-,-,15,TRBJ2-2,TRBV19,TGTGCCAGTAGCCCGGGGCCCCGGTGGACAGGGGAGCTGTTTTTT,CASSPGPRWTGELFF
-,-,14,TRBJ1-1,TRBV7-8,TGTGCCAGCAGCTTATCAGCAAGCTCTCCGGATCCTTTCTTT,CASSLSASSPDPFF
-,-,14,TRBJ1-1,TRBV7-2,TGTGCCAGCAGCTTAGGACGGGAGAACACTGAAGCTTTCTTT,CASSLGRENTEAFF
-,-,14,TRBJ1-4,TRBV7-2,TGTGCCAGCAGCTTAGGGCAGGGCCTGGAAAAACTGTTTTTT,CASSLGQGLEKLFF
many,-,17,TRBJ2-6,TRBV7-6,TGTGCCAGCAGCCCCGGGACCCCGAGATCTGGGGCCAACGTCCTGACTTTC,CASSPGTPRSGANVLTF
once,TRBD1,15,TRBJ1-1,TRBV24-1,TGTGCCACCAGTGCGACAGGGACAGGGAACACTGAAGCTTTCTTT,CATSATGTGNTEAFF
-,-,16,TRBJ2-1,TRBV14,TGTGCCAGCAGCCAAGATTTGGGGGCGTTCCACAATGAGCAGTTCTTC,CASSQDLGAFHNEQFF
-,TRBD1,14,TRBJ2-5,TRBV24-1,TGTGCCACCAGTCCTGGGACAGTCCAAGAGACCCAGTACTTC,CATSPGTVQETQYF
-,-,16,TRBJ2-4,TRBV12-3/TRBV12-4,TGTGCCAGCAGTGCGCCGCTCGATCTGGCCAAAAACATTCAGTACTTC,CASSAPLDLAKNIQYF
few,TRBD2,18,TRBJ2-2,TRBV6-2/TRBV6-3,TGTGCCAGCAGGTCCCAACCCGGGACTAGCGGTAACACCGGGGAGCTGTTTTTT,CASRSQPGTSGNTGELFF
few,-,13,TRBJ2-5,TRBV5-6,TGTGCCAGCAGATACGCATACCAAGAGACCCAGTACTTC,CASRYAYQETQYF
few,-,10,TRBJ2-7,TRBV27,TGTGCCAGCGGGCAGACTAGAAAATACTTC,CASGQTRKYF
-,-,15,TRBJ2-3,TRBV10-1,TGCGCCAGCAGCCCGGGGACGACAGTCGCAGATACGCAGTATTTT,CASSPGTTVADTQYF
few,-,13,TRBJ1-4,TRBV2,TGTGCCAGCAGTGAACAGAGACGTGAAAAACTGTTTTTT,CASSEQRREKLFF
-,TRBD1,15,TRBJ1-2,TRBV7-2,TGTGCCAGCAGCTTAGCGTGGACAGGGGGCGGTGGCTACACCTTC,CASSLAWTGGGGYTF
few,-,13,TRBJ1-2,TRBV7-9,TGTGCCAGCAGCGGACAGACGACTGGCGGCTACACCTTC,CASSGQTTGGYTF
-,-,12,TRBJ1-1,TRBV19,TGTGCCAGCTGTGGGCAAGTCACTGAAGCTTTCTTT,CASCGQVTEAFF
many,-,14,TRBJ2-1,TRBV7-2,TGTGCCAGCAGCTTAACTACTTCCCCCCCTGAGCAGTTCTTC,CASSLTTSPPEQFF
few,-,10,TRBJ2-2,TRBV12-3/TRBV12-4,TGTGCCAGCCAGGGGGGGGAGCTGTTTTTT,CASQGGELFF
many,TRBD2,15,TRBJ2-5,TRBV7-2,TGTGCCAGCAGAGATCAAGCTAGCGGGATAAAGACCCAGTACTTC,CASRDQASGIKTQYF
-,TRBD1,14,TRBJ2-7,TRBV7-2,TGTGCCAGCAGCTTAGACAGGGGGATAGGAGAGCAGTACTTC,CASSLDRGIGEQYF
-,-,17,TRBJ1-2,TRBV12-3/TRBV12-4,TGTGCCAGCACCTCCAGGGGCAGATTGGGTTTGGCGAATGGCTACACCTTC,CASTSRGRLGLANGYTF